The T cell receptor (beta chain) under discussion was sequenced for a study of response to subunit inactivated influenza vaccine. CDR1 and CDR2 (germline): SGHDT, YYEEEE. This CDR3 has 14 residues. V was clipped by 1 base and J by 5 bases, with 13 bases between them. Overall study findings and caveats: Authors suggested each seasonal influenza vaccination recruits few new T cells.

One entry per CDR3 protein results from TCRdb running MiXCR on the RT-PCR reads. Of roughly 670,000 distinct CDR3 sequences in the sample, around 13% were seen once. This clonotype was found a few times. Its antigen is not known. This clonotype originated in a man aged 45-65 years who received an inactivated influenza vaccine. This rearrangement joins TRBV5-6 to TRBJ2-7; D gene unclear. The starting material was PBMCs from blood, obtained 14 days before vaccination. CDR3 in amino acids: CASSLSINEDEQYF. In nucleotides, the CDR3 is TGTGCCAGCAGCTTGTCCATCAATGAGGACGAGCAGTACTTC.